This T cell receptor beta chain was profiled in a study of T cell responses to AZD1222 COVID-19 vaccine. The CDR3 has 13 amino acids. Germline CDR1 and CDR2: SEHNR and FQNEAQ (reference sequence). V trimming: 6 bases; J trimming: 4 bases; junction bases outside the gene matches: 5. Data came from immunoSEQ multiplex PCR; TCRdb stores just in-frame clones and leaves some out. The repertoire holds 100,000 to 150,000 clones, with about 90% as singletons. The sequence came from an adult in good health. The rearrangement links TRBV7-9 to TRBJ1-1; 7 nucleotides line up with TRBD1. The sequencing used peripheral blood, collected on day 0 of AZD1222 vaccination. CDR3 coding DNA: TGTGCCAGCAGTCGACAGGGCGGCACTGAAGCTTTCTTT. Translation: CASSRQGGTEAFF.